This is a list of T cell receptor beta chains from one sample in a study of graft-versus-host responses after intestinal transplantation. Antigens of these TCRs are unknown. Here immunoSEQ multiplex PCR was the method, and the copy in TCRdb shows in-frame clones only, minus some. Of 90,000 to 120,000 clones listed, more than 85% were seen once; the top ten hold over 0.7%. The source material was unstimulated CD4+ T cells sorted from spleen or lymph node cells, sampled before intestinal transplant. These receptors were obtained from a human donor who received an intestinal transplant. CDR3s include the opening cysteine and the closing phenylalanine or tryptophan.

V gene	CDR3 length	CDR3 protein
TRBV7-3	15	CASSPKTSGRNEQFF
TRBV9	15	CASSVDGRTWNEQYF
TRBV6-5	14	CASRPGGPYNEQFF
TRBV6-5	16	CASSFTMTLRSNGYTF
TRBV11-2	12	CASSLGTYEQYF
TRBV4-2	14	CASSPSSGGETQYF
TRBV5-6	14	CASSPTGGINEQFF
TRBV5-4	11	CASSLDYGYTF
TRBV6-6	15	CASSDSGGARETQYF
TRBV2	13	CASSEGGLQPQHF
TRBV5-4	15	CASSSTGETGNTIYF
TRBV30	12	CAWSEVGSALHF
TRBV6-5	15	CASSYQRGPMSEQFF
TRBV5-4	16	CASSLARQGGRETQYF
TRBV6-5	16	CASSYSTGGTPYGYTF
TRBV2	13	CASGGQGRYEQYF
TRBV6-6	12	CASTISGNTIYF
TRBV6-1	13	CASSTGRAGELFF
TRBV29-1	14	CSAAIQRANYGYTF
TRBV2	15	CASSDGTGAKNIQYF
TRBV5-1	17	CASSLSSWTSQSGELFF
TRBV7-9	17	CASRPRLGTEDNSPLHF
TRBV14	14	CASSRTSGVDTQYF
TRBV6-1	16	CASSVPAGLNNQPQHF
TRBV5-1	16	CASSPPGQGNTGELFF
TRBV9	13	CASSVSGGARSFF
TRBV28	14	CASSLDNRGNTIYF
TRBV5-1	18	CASSTRQGATSSYNEQFF
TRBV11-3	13	CASSLAPNTEAFF
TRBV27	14	CASGSRAPFYEQYF
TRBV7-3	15	CASSMGPMLAYEQYF
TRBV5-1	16	CASSLGRGYSYNEQFF
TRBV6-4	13	CASSAQGGTEAFF
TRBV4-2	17	CASSQAQGALAYNEQFF
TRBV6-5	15	CASRSPTGDYYGYTF
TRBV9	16	CASSVRTSGTTDTQYF
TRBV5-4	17	CASSPGLAGALQETQYF
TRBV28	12	CASSLKIQAQYF
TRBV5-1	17	CASSLGAGAEWNSPLHF
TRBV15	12	CATSRGGTEAFF